These T cell receptor beta chains were read from a single sample in a study of T cells in Graves' hyperthyroidism and ophthalmopathy. TCRdb itself ran the multiplex PCR reads through MiXCR, one entry per CDR3 protein. In the table there are 540,000 or so distinct CDR3 sequences, about 45% of which are singletons. The specimen sequenced was peripheral blood or thyroid tissue (not recorded which). Every receptor here comes from an adult woman with Graves' disease, either hyperthyroidism or ophthalmopathy (not recorded which). The CDR3 runs from the conserved cysteine through the conserved F or W. The D gene is left open where the match is weak. Clone size is stated in some rows and not others, as once, few, many or a class when expanded.

>TRBJ2-7|17|TRBV20-1|TRBD1|many
CSARIKGGTGPAYEQYF
TGCAGTGCTAGAATAAAAGGCGGGACAGGACCGGCCTACGAGCAGTACTTC
>TRBJ1-2|14|TRBV7-9|TRBD1|.
CASSQFGTGVGYTF
TGTGCCAGCAGCCAATTTGGGACAGGGGTCGGCTACACCTTC
>TRBJ1-2|11|TRBV20-1|.|.
CSLDESRGYTF
TGCAGTTTAGATGAGTCGCGGGGCTACACCTTC
>TRBJ2-7|13|TRBV29-1|.|.
CACFRDGSYEQYF
TGTGCCTGTTTCCGGGACGGCTCCTACGAGCAGTACTTC
>TRBJ2-1|15|TRBV7-7|.|.
CASSLDRGLDDEQFF
TGTGCTAGCAGCCTGGACAGGGGACTAGACGATGAGCAGTTCTTC
>TRBJ2-6|12|TRBV9|.|.
CASSVRAHVLTF
TGTGCCAGCAGCGTACGGGCCCACGTCCTGACTTTC
>TRBJ1-1|16|TRBV10-3|TRBD1|many
CAISEAPGQLNTEAFF
TGTGCCATCAGTGAGGCCCCGGGACAGCTGAACACTGAAGCTTTCTTT
>TRBJ1-5|15|TRBV5-6|.|many
CASSFFGEGNQPQHF
TGTGCCAGCAGCTTTTTCGGGGAGGGAAATCAGCCCCAGCATTTT
>TRBJ2-7|12|TRBV25-1|.|.
CASSPRTGEQYF
TGTGCCAGCAGTCCCAGGACGGGCGAGCAGTACTTC
>TRBJ2-7|16|TRBV5-1|.|.
CASSLAGAVQAYEQYF
TGCGCCAGCAGCTTGGCCGGGGCAGTCCAGGCCTACGAGCAGTACTTC
>TRBJ1-1|15|TRBV20-1|.|many
CSAQTAFGANTEAFF
TGCAGTGCTCAGACGGCTTTTGGCGCGAACACTGAAGCTTTCTTT